One and the same sample provided the 5 T cell receptor beta chains below, sequenced in a study of beta chain features in type 1 diabetes. All of the isolated RNA was reverse transcribed, so expressed TCRB transcripts were sequenced. Only in-frame clones appear in the TCRdb table, and some are missing; sequencing was by immunoSEQ multiplex PCR. The sample holds 300,000 to 400,000 clones, 8% seen once. The sample consisted of central memory CD4+ T cells from blood. The source of these receptors is a woman between 18 and 29 years old in good health.

This clone was picked up a small number of times. V and J are TRBV11-3 and TRBJ2-3; D possibly corresponds to TRBD2 (5 bases). Germline assignment: CDR1 SGHNT and CDR2 YENEEA. With 1 base removed from V and 2 bases from J, the gap between germline ends came to 10 bases. The CDR3 runs to 15 residues. CDR3 amino acids: CASSLGVGNTDTQYF. CDR3 sequence (DNA): TGTGCCAGCAGCTTAGGTGTCGGGAACACAGATACGCAGTATTTT.

The V call is TRBV6-5, the J call TRBJ2-1; 9 bases match TRBD2. V gave up 8 bases and J gave up 10 bases; unmatched junction bases: 9. Looked up from germline, CDR1 is MNHEY and CDR2 is SVGAGI. The CDR3 runs 13 residues. The chain's CDR3 is CASPLAGRGEQFF. For the CDR3, the DNA is TGTGCCAGCCCCCTAGCGGGAAGGGGGGAGCAGTTCTTC.

V usage is TRBV7-3 and J usage is TRBJ2-3; 12 bases line up with TRBD2. The germline CDR1 and CDR2 sequences are SGHTA and FQGTGA. The J segment lost 7 bases and the V segment lost 4 bases, leaving 9 bases of the junction unmatched. This CDR3 comprises 16 residues. Here the CDR3 reads CASSSPGLAGRNTQYF. CDR3 DNA sequence: TGTGCCAGCAGCTCTCCGGGACTAGCGGGCCGGAATACGCAGTATTTT.

The rearrangement joins TRBV6-1 to TRBJ2-2; no firm D call. The CDR3 contains 15 residues. V shed 0 bases and J shed 1 base, with 6 bases lying between them. Germline assignment: CDR1 MNHNS and CDR2 SASEGT. The CDR3 loop is CASSEAWGNTGELFF. CDR3 in DNA: TGTGCCAGCAGTGAAGCCTGGGGGAACACCGGGGAGCTGTTTTTT.

There are a few counts of this clone. The V gene is TRBV4-2, the J gene TRBJ2-1, with 7 positions matching TRBD1. The germline gives CDR1 LGHNA, CDR2 YNFKEQ. V dropped 0 bases and J dropped 8; count of bases not matched to a gene: 7. This CDR3 comprises 15 residues. CDR3 nucleotides: TGTGCCAGCAGCCAAGATAAGACAGGGTACGATGAGCAGTTCTTC. This translates into CASSQDKTGYDEQFF.